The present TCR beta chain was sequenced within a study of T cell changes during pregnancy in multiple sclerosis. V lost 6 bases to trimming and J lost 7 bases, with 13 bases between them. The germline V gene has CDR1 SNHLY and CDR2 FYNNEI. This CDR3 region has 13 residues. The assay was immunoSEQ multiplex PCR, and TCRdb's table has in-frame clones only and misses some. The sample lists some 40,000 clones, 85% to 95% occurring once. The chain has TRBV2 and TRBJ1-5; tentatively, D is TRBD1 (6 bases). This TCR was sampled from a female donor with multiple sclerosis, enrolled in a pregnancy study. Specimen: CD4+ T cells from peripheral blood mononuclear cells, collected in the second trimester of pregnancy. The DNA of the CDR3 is TGTGCCAGCAGACACAGGGTCTGGCAGCCCCAGCATTTT. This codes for CASRHRVWQPQHF.